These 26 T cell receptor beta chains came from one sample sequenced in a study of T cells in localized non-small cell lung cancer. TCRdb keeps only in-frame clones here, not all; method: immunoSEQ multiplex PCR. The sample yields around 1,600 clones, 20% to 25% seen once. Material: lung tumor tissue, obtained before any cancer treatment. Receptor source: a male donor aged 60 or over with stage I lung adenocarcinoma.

The CDR3 region has the DNA TGTGCCAGCAGCTTAGAACAGGGGGTGGGAGGCTACACCTTC. It codes for CASSLEQGVGGYTF. The chain uses TRBV11-3 and TRBJ1-2; 8 bases line up with TRBD1. Germline V gene sequence: CDR1 SGHNT, CDR2 YENEEA. Germline trimming cut 0 bases from V and 8 bases from J; bases unmatched to any gene: 5. This CDR3 has 14 residues.

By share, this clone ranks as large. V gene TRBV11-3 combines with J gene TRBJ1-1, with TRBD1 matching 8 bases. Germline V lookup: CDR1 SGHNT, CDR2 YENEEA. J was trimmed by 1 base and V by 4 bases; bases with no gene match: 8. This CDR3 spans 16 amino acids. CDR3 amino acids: CASSSSRTGTNTEAFF. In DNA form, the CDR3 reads TGTGCCAGCAGCTCTTCGCGGACAGGGACGAACACTGAAGCTTTCTTT.

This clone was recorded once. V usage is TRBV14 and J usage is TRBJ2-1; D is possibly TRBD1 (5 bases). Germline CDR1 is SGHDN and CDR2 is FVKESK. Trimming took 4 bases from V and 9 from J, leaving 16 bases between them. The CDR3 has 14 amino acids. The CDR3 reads CASSLDSRSSEQFF. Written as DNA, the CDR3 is TGTGCCAGCAGCCTCGACAGCAGGTCGAGTGAGCAGTTCTTC.

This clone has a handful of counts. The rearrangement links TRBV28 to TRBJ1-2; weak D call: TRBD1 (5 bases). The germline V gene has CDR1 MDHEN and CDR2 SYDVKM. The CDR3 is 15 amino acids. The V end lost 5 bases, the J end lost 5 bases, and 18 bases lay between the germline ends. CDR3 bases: TGTGCCAGCAGTCCCCCCCGGGTTGGGGGTTATGGCTACACCTTC. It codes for CASSPPRVGGYGYTF.

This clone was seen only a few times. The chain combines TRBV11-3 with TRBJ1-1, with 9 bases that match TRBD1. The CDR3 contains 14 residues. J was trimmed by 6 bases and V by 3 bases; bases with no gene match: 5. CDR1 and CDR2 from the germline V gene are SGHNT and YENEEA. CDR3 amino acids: CASSFEGQGAEAFF. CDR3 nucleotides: TGTGCCAGCAGCTTCGAGGGACAGGGCGCTGAAGCTTTCTTT.

The CDR3: CASSEWTGYTGELFF. In DNA form, the CDR3 reads TGCGCCAGCAGTGAGTGGACAGGGTACACCGGGGAGCTGTTTTTT. The chain uses TRBV10-1 and TRBJ2-2; 8 nucleotides agree with TRBD1. Looked up from germline, CDR1 is WNHNN and CDR2 is SYGVQD (reference sequence). Trimming took 1 base from V and 3 from J; bases not matched to a gene: 1. This CDR3 spans 15 amino acids.

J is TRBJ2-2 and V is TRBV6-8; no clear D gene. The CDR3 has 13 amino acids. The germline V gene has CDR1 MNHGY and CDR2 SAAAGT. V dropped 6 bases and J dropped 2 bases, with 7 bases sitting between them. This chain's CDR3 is CASSPANTGELFF. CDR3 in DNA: TGTGCCAGCAGCCCAGCTAACACCGGGGAGCTGTTTTTT.

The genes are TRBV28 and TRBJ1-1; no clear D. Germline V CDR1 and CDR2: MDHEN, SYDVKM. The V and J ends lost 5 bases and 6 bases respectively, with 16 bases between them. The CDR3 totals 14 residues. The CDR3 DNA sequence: TGTGCCAGCAGTACCACGACAATTGTCGCTGAAGCTTTCTTT. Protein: CASSTTTIVAEAFF.

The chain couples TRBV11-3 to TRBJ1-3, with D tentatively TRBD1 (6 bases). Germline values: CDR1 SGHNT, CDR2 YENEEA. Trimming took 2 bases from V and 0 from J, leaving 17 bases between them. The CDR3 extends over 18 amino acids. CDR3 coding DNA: TGTGCCAGCAGCTTACGGCCGATCCGGGACATCTCTGGAAACACCATATATTTT. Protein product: CASSLRPIRDISGNTIYF.

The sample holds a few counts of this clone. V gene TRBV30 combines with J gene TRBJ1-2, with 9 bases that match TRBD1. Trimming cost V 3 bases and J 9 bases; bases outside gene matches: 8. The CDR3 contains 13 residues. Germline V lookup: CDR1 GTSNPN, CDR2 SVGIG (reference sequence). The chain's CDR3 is CAWRKTGGLSYTF. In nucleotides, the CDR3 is TGTGCCTGGAGGAAGACAGGGGGTCTTAGCTACACCTTC.

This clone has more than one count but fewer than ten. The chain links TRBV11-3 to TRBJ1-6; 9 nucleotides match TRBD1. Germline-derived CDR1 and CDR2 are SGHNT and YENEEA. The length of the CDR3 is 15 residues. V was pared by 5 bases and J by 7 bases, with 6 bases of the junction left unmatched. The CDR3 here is CASSHGQGTNSPLHF. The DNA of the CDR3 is TGTGCCAGCAGCCATGGACAGGGGACCAATTCACCCCTCCACTTT.

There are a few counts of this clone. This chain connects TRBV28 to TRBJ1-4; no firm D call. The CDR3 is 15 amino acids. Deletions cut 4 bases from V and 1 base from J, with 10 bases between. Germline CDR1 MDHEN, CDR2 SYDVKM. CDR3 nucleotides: TGTGCCAGCAGTTCGACAATCCAAACTAATGAAAAACTGTTTTTT. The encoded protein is CASSSTIQTNEKLFF.

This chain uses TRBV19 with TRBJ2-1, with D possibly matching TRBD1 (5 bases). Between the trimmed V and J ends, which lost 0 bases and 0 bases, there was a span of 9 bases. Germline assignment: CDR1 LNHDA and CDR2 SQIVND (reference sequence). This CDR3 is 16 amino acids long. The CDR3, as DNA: TGTGCCAGTAGTATAGAAAGGGGCAGCTCCTACAATGAGCAGTTCTTC. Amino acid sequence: CASSIERGSSYNEQFF.

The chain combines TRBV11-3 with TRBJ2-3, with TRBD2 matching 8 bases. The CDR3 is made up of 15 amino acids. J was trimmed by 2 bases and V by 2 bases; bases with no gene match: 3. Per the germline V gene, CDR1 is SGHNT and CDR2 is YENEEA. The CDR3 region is CASSLLAGYTDTQYF. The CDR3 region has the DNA TGTGCCAGCAGCTTATTAGCGGGGTACACAGATACGCAGTATTTT.

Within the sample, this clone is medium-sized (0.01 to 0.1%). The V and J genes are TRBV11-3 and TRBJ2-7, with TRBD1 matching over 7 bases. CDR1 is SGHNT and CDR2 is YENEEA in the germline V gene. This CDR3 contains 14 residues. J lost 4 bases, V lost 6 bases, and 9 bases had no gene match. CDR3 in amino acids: CASSPRQGLYEQYF. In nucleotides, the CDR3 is TGTGCCAGCAGTCCACGACAGGGCCTGTACGAGCAGTACTTC.

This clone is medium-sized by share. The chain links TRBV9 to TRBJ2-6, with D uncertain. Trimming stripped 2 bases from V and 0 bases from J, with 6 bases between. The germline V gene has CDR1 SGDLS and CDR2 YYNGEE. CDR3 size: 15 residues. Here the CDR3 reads CASSVWSSGANVLTF. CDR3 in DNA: TGTGCCAGCAGCGTCTGGAGCTCTGGGGCCAACGTCCTGACTTTC.

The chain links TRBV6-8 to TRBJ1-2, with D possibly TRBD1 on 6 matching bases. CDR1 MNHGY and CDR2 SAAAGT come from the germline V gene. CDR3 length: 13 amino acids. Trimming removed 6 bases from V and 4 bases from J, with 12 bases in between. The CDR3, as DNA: TGTGCCAGCAGGGACGGACAGCGCTATGGCTACACCTTC. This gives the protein CASRDGQRYGYTF.

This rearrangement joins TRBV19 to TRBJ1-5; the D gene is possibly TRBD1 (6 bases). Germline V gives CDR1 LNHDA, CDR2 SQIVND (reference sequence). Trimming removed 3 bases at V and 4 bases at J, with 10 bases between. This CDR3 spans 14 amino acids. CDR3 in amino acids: CASSIGTPNQPQHF. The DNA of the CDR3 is TGTGCCAGTAGTATCGGGACACCAAATCAGCCCCAGCATTTT.

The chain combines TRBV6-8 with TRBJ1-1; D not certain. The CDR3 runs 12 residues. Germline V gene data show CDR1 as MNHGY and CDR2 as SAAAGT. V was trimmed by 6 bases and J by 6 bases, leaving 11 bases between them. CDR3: CASRSNGAEAFF. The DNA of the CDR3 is TGTGCCAGCAGGAGTAATGGGGCTGAAGCTTTCTTT.

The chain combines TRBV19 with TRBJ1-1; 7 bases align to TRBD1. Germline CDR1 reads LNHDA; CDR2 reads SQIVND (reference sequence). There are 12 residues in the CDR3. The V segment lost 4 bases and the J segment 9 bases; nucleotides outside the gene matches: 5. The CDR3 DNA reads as TGTGCCAGTAGTACTAGGGACAGCCAAGCTTTCTTT. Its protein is CASSTRDSQAFF.

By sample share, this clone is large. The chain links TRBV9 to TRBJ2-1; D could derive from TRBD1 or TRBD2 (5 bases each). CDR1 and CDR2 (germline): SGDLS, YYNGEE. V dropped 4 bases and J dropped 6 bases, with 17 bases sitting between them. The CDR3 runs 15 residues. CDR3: CASSPDSPRGNEQFF. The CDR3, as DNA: TGTGCCAGCAGCCCTGACAGTCCCCGGGGCAATGAGCAGTTCTTC.

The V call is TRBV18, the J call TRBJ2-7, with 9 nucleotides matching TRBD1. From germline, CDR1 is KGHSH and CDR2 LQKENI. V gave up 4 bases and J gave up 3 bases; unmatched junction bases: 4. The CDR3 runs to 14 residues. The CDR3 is CASSLGTGNYEQYF. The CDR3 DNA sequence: TGTGCCAGCTCACTGGGGACAGGGAACTACGAGCAGTACTTC.

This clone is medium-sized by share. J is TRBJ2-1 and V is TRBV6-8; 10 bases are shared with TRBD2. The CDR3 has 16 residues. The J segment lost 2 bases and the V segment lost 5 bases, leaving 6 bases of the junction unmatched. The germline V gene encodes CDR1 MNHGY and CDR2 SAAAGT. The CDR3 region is CASSPQRGGPYNEQFF. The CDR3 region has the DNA TGTGCCAGCAGTCCTCAGCGGGGGGGCCCCTACAATGAGCAGTTCTTC.

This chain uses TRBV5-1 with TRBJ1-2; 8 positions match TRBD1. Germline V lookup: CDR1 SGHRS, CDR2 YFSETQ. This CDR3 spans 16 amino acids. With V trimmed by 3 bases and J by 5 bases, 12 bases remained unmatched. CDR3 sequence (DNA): TGCGCCAGCAGCTATGGACAGGGTGGGGAGTTTTATGGCTACACCTTC. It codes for CASSYGQGGEFYGYTF.

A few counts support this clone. CDR3 sequence: CASSSKTGEEKLFF. The CDR3 nucleotides are TGCGCCAGCAGCTCCAAGACAGGGGAGGAAAAACTGTTTTTT. This chain uses TRBV5-1 with TRBJ1-4, with 8 bases matching TRBD1. J gave up 8 bases and V 3 bases, and 6 bases lay outside the gene matches. CDR1 is SGHRS, CDR2 YFSETQ, per germline. This CDR3 is 14 amino acids long.

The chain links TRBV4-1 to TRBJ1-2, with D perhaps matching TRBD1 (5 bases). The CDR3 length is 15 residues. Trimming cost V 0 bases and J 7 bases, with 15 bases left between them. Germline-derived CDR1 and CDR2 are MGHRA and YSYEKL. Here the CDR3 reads CASSQDNVGVSGYTF. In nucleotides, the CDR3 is TGCGCCAGCAGCCAAGATAACGTGGGGGTCTCTGGCTACACCTTC.